The TCR beta chain under discussion was sequenced for a study of T cell repertoires in cytomegalovirus infection. TCRdb reprocessed the reads with MiXCR, giving one entry per CDR3 protein. The data show more than 300,000 distinct CDR3 sequences, approximately 35% seen once. Trimming pared 5 bases from V and 1 base from J, leaving 11 bases between. There are 14 residues in the CDR3. This clonotype came up once. What it recognizes is unknown. Material: cultured PBMCs, obtained from culture after CMV antigen stimulation. The chain links TRBV12-3 or TRBV12-4 to TRBJ2-5; a weak D match, TRBD2 (6 bases). This sequence was found in a human donor in good health (CMV status not recorded). Some clones in this sample may be carry-over from other donors' samples. The DNA of the CDR3 is TGTGCCAGCAGTATAACGGGACTCCAAGAGACCCAGTACTTC. Protein: CASSITGLQETQYF.